This T cell receptor beta chain was sequenced for a study of blood T cell repertoires in COVID-19 (dated by TCRdb to about 2020). With respect to the entire study: Collaborator samples came from the United States, Italy and Spain and covered acute and convalescent phases of COVID-19. The material from the prospective study consisted of cDNA or gDNA derived from T cells, B-cell-depleted T cells, or PBMCs. Deeply sampled blood TCRbeta repertoires from subjects exposed to, actively infected with, or recovered from COVID-19 were included in the dataset. The repertoires were released in a freely available public database meant as a resource for research on the immune response to SARS-CoV-2. The samples were drawn from two sources: the first 160 participants of the ongoing ImmuneRACE study, and fewer than 1,500 subjects contributed by 6 global collaborators. A de-identified subject ID, COVID-19 status, age in years and sex were almost always included in the sample metadata. HLA class I and class II types, where available, came from metadata supplied by the sample provider rather than from assay-based typing. Results the study describes overall, beyond this receptor: The amount of clinical and demographic metadata varied by source and participant and was provided uncurated.

Participants in the prospective study were aged 18 to 89 years, lived in under 30 United States geographic areas, and enrolled through a virtual design. To assign participants to cohorts, the prospective study relied on clinical history that participants themselves reported in a screening survey and a study questionnaire. ImmuneRACE Cohort 3 recovered participants were defined by two consecutive negative NP/OP PCR tests, healthcare professional clearance, or symptom resolution. In the prospective study, mobile phlebotomists collected whole blood, serum and a nasopharyngeal or oropharyngeal swab from each participant. Over an approximately 2-month period, participants in the prospective study had the option of providing additional blood draws and questionnaires. Before DNA extraction, prospective study blood samples were shipped either frozen or at room temperature. Concerning this clone: The target of this receptor is not known. No per-base quality is available; no much larger clone lies one base away.

TCRbeta CDR3 regions were amplified from genomic DNA using the immunoSEQ Assay, a bias-controlled multiplex PCR. Per the original workflow: The number of nucleated cells in each sample was estimated by amplification of reference gene primers within the assay. To quantify the absolute abundance of each unique TCRbeta CDR3 rearrangement, sequence reads were collapsed and filtered. For each sample, productive Simpson clonality was calculated as the square root of Simpson's diversity index across productive rearrangements. TCRdb re-hosts the immuneACCESS table, in-frame sequences only. Its copies lack some clones; in the studies checked, an unresolved V gene accounts for under half of them, and the cause for the rest is not known. V and J calls and clone size come straight from that table; D and trimming were deduced from the DNA. Here the sample has about 370,000 clones; 80% to 90% occur a single time. Approximately 1% of the sample is held by the ten biggest clonotypes.

The CDR3, from cysteine to phenylalanine, totals 16 residues. CDR3 DNA only is kept here, 48 bases in frame from base 1. Reading the germline V gene (reference sequence) gives CDR1 LNHDA and CDR2 SQIVND. V loses 4 bases, J loses 7 bases, and the germline ends lie 17 bases apart. This clonotype originated in a man aged 18 to 30 who had recovered from COVID-19. Input material: PBMCs or T cells enriched from blood (not recorded which). In this chain, TRBV19 is recombined with TRBJ1-6, with TRBD1 tentatively as D gene (6 bases match). Read as DNA, the sequence is TGTGCCAGTAGTACGACAGGTGGCCCGGCGAATTCACCCCTCCACTTT. It translates as CASSTTGGPANSPLHF.